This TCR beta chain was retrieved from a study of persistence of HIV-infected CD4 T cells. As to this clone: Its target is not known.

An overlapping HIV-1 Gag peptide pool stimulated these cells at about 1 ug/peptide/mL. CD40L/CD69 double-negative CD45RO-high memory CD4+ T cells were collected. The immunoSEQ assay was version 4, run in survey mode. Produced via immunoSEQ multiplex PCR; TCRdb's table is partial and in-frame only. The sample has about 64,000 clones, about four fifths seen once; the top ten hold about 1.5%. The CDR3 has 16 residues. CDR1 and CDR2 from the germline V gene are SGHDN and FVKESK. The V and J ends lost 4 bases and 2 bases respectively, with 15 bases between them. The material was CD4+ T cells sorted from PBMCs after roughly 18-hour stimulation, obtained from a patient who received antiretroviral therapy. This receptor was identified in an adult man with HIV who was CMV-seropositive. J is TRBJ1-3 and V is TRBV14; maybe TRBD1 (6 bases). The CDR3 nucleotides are TGTGCCAGCAGCCTCCGTAGGGACACCACTGGAAACACCATATATTTT. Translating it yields CASSLRRDTTGNTIYF.